This T cell receptor (beta chain) was identified in a study of shared clonotypes between healthy human individuals. CDR3 length: 15 amino acids. V lost 3 bases, J lost 4 bases, and 4 bases stayed unmatched. Germline loops: CDR1 MDHEN, CDR2 SYDVKM. Produced via immunoSEQ multiplex PCR; TCRdb's table is partial and in-frame only. Of about 530,000 clones in the sample, 90% to 96% were seen once. The rearrangement links TRBV28 to TRBJ2-3; 10 nucleotides align to TRBD1. The TCR comes from a woman aged 25 to 45 in good health. The sequenced sample consisted of naive CD4+ T cells sorted from blood. The sample's subset: CD45RA+ positively selected. The CDR3 sequence is CASSLGQGWADTQYF. The DNA of the CDR3 is TGTGCCAGCAGTTTGGGACAGGGGTGGGCAGATACGCAGTATTTT.